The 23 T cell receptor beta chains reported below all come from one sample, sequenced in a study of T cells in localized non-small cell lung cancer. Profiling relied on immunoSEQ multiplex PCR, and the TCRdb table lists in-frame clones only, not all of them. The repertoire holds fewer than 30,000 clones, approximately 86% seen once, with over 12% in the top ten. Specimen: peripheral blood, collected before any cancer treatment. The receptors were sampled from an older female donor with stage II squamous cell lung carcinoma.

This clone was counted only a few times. CDR3 sequence reads: CASSLDRGRREADYEQYF. In DNA, the CDR3 is TGTGCCAGCAGCTTGGACAGGGGGCGAAGAGAGGCCGACTACGAGCAGTACTTC. The chain links TRBV5-5 to TRBJ2-7, with 9 bases lining up with TRBD1. With V trimmed by 0 bases and J by 3 bases, 13 bases remained unmatched. Germline V CDR1 and CDR2: SGHKS, YYEKEE (reference sequence). The CDR3 sequence is 18 residues long.

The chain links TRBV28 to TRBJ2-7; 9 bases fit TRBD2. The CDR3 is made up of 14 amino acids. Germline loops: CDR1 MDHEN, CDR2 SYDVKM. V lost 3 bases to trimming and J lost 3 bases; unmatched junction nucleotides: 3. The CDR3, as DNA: TGTGCCAGCAGTTTGGCTAGCGGGATCTACGAGCAGTACTTC. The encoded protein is CASSLASGIYEQYF.

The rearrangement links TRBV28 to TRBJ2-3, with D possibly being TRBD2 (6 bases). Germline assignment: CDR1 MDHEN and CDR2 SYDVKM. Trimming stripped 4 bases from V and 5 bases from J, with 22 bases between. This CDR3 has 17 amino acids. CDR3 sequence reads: CASSSPGAGLQLDTQYF. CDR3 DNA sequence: TGTGCCAGCAGTTCACCTGGGGCGGGACTGCAGTTAGATACGCAGTATTTT. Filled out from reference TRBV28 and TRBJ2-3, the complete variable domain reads DVKVTQSSRYLVKRTGEKVFLECVQDMDHENMFWYRQDPGLGLRLIYFSYDVKMKEKGDIPEGYSVSREKKERFSLILESASTNQTSMYLCASSSPGAGLQLDTQYFGPGTRLTVL.

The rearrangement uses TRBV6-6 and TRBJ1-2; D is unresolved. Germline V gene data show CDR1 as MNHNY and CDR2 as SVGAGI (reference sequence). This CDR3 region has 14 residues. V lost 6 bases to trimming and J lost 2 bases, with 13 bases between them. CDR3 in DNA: TGTGCCAGCAGGCTCCAGGCAGGAAACTATGGCTACACCTTC. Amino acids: CASRLQAGNYGYTF.

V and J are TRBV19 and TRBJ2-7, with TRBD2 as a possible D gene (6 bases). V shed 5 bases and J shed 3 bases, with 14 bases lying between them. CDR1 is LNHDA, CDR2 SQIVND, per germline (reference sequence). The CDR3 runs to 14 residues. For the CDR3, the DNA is TGTGCCAGTAGTGAGGCCGGGGGATTCTACGAGCAGTACTTC. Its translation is CASSEAGGFYEQYF.

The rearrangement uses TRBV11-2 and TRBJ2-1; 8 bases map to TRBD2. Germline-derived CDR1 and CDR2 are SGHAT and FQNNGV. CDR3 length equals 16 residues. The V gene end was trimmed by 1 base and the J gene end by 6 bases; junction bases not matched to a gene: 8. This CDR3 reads CASSLGSAGVGNEQFF. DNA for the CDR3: TGTGCCAGCAGCTTAGGTTCAGCGGGAGTCGGCAATGAGCAGTTCTTC.

CDR3 loop: CASSSRVVAEAFF. In DNA, the CDR3 is TGTGCCAGCAGTTCCAGAGTCGTCGCTGAAGCTTTCTTT. This chain links TRBV28 with TRBJ1-1; D not resolved. Germline values: CDR1 MDHEN, CDR2 SYDVKM. CDR3 length: 13 residues. V lost 4 bases and J lost 6, with 12 bases in between.

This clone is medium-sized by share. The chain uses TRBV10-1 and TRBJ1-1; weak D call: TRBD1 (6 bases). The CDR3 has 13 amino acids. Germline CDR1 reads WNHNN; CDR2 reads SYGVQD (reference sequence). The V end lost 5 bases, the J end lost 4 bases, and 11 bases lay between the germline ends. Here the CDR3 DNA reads TGCGCCAGCAGTCCCAGGGGACCCACTGAAGCTTTCTTT. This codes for CASSPRGPTEAFF.

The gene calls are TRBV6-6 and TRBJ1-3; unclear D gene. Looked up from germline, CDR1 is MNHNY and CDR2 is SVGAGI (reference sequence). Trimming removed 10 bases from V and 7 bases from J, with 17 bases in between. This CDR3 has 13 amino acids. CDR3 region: CAIHDREGNTIYF. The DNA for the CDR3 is TGTGCCATCCACGACCGGGAAGGGAACACCATATATTTT.

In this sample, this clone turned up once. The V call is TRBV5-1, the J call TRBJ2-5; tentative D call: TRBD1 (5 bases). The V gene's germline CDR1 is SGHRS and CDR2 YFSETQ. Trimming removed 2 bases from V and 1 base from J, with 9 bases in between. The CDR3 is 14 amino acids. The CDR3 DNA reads TGCGCCAGCAGCTTCACAGGCGTCCAAGAGACCCAGTACTTC. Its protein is CASSFTGVQETQYF. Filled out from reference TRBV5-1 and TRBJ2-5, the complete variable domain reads KAGVTQTPRYLIKTRGQQVTLSCSPISGHRSVSWYQQTPGQGLQFLFEYFSETQRNKGNFPGRFSGRQFSNSRSEMNVSTLELGDSALYLCASSFTGVQETQYFGPGTRLLVL.

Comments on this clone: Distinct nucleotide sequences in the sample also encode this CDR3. CDR3 in DNA: TGTGCCAGTAGTACGGGACAGGGGAACACCGGGGAGCTGTTTTTT. Amino acid sequence: CASSTGQGNTGELFF. The genes are TRBV19 and TRBJ2-2, with TRBD1 matching 9 bases. Germline CDR1 is LNHDA and CDR2 is SQIVND (reference sequence). V lost 4 bases to trimming and J lost 1 base; unmatched junction nucleotides: 1. The CDR3 is made up of 15 amino acids.

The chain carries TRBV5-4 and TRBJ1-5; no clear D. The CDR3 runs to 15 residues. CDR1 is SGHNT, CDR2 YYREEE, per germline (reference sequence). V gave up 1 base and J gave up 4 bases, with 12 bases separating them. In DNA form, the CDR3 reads TGTGCCAGCAGCTTGAGGTCGGAGCCGAATCAGCCCCAGCATTTT. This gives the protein CASSLRSEPNQPQHF.

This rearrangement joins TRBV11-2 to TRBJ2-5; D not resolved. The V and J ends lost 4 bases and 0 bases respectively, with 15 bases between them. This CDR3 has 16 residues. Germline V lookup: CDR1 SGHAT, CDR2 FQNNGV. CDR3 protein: CASSSLLGKYQETQYF. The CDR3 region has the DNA TGTGCCAGCAGCTCACTTCTGGGGAAGTACCAAGAGACCCAGTACTTC.

CDR3 amino acids: CASRRQGATEKLFF. The CDR3 DNA reads as TGTGCCAGCAGGAGACAGGGGGCGACTGAAAAACTGTTTTTT. This chain joins TRBV28 and TRBJ1-4; 10 nucleotides align to TRBD1. From germline, CDR1 is MDHEN and CDR2 SYDVKM. V gave up 6 bases and J gave up 7 bases; unmatched junction bases: 5. The CDR3 loop spans 14 amino acids.

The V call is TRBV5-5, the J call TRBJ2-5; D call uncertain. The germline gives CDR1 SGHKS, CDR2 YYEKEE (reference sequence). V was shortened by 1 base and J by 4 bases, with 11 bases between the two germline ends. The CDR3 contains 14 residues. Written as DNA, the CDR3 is TGTGCCAGCAGCTTGTTTATAGGGCGAGAGACCCAGTACTTC. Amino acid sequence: CASSLFIGRETQYF. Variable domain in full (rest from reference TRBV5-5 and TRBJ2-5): DAGVTQSPTHLIKTRGQQVTLRCSPISGHKSVSWYQQVLGQGPQFIFQYYEKEERGRGNFPDRFSARQFPNYSSELNVNALLLGDSALYLCASSLFIGRETQYFGPGTRLLVL.

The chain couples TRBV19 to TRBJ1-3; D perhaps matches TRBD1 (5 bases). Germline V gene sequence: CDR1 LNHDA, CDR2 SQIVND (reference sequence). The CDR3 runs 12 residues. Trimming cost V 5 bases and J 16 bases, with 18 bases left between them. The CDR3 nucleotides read TGTGCCAGTAGTCCGGGACCTCCCGGGGCTTATTTT. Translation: CASSPGPPGAYF. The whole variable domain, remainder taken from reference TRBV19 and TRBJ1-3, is DGGITQSPKYLFRKEGQNVTLSCEQNLNHDAMYWYRQDPGQGLRLIYYSQIVNDFQKGDIAEGYSVSREKKESFPLTVTSAQKNPTAFYLCASSPGPPGAYFGEGSWLTVV.

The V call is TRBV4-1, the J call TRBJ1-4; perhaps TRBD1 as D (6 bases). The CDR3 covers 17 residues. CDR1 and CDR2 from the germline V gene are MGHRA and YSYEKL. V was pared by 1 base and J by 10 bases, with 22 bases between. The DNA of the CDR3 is TGCGCCAGCAGCCAAGGGGTTCAGAGGACAGACATAGGAAAACTGTTTTTT. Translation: CASSQGVQRTDIGKLFF.

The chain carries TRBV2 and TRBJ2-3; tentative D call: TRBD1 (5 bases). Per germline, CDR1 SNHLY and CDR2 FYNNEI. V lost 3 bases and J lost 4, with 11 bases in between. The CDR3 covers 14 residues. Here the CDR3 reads CASSDVRAPDTQYF. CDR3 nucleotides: TGTGCCAGCAGTGATGTCAGGGCCCCAGATACGCAGTATTTT.

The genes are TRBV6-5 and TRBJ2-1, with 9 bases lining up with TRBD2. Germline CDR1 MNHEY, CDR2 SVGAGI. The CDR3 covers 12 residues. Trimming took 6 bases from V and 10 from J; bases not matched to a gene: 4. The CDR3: CASSATSGEQFF. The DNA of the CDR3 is TGTGCCAGCAGCGCTACTAGCGGGGAGCAGTTCTTC.

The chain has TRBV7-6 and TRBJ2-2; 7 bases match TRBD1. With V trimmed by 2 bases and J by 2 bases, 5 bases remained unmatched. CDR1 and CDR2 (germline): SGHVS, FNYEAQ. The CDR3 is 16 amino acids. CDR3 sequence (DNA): TGTGCCAGCAGCTTATATGGACAGGCTAACACCGGGGAGCTGTTTTTT. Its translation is CASSLYGQANTGELFF.

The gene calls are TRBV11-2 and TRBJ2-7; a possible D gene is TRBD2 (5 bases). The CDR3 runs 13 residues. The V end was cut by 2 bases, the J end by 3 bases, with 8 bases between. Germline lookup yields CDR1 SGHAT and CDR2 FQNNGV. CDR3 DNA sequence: TGTGCCAGCAGCTTAACCGGGGACTACGAGCAGTACTTC. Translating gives CASSLTGDYEQYF. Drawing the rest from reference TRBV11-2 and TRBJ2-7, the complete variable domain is EAGVAQSPRYKIIEKRQSVAFWCNPISGHATLYWYQQILGQGPKLLIQFQNNGVVDDSQLPKDRFSAERLKGVDSTLKIQPAKLEDSAVYLCASSLTGDYEQYFGPGTRLTVT.

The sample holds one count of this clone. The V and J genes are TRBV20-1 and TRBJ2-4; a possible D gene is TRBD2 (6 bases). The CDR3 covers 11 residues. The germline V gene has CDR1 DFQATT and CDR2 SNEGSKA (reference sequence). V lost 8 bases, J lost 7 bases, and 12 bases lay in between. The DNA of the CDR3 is TGCAGTATAAGTCGGGGGAACATTCAGTACTTC. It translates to CSISRGNIQYF.

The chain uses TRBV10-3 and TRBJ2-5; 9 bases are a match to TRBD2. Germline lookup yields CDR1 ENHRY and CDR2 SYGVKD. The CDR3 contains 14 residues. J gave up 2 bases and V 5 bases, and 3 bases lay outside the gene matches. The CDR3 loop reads CAISLAGNQETQYF. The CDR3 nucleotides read TGTGCCATCAGTCTAGCGGGGAATCAAGAGACCCAGTACTTC.